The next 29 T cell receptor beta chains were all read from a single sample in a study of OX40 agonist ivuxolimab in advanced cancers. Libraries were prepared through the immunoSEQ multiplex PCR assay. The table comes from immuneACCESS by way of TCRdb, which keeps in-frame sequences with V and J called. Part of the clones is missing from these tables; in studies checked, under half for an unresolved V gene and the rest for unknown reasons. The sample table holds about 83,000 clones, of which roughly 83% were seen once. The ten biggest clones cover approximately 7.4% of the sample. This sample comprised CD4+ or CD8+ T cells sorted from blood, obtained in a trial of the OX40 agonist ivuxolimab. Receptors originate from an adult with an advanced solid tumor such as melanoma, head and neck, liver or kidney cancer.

The CDR3 DNA reads as TGTGCCAGCACCAAGACACGGAACACCGGGGAGCTGTTTTTT. It specifies CASTKTRNTGELFF. The rearrangement links TRBV6-1 to TRBJ2-2; no clear D. Germline V gives CDR1 MNHNS, CDR2 SASEGT. Trimming cost V 7 bases and J 1 base, with 10 bases left between them. The CDR3 extends over 14 amino acids.

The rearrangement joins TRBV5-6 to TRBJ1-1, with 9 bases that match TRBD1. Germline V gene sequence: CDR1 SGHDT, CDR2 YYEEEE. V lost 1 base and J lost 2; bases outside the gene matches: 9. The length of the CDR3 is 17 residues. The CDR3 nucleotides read TGTGCCAGCAGCTTGCCGATTCCGGGACAGGGTAACACTGAAGCTTTCTTT. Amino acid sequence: CASSLPIPGQGNTEAFF. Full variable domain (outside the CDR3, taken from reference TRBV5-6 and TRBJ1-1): DAGVTQSPTHLIKTRGQQVTLRCSPKSGHDTVSWYQQALGQGPQFIFQYYEEEERQRGNFPDRFSGHQFPNYSSELNVNALLLGDSALYLCASSLPIPGQGNTEAFFGQGTRLTVV.

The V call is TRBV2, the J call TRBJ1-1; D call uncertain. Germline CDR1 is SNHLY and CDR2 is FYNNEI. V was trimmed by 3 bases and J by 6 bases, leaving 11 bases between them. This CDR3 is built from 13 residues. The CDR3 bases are TGTGCCAGCAGTGACGCGGGAGCCGCTGAAGCTTTCTTT. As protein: CASSDAGAAEAFF.

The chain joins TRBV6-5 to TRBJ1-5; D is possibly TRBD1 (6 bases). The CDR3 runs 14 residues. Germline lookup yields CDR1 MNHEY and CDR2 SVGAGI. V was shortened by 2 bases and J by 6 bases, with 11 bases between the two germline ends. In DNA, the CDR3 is TGTGCCAGCAGTTACAGGCAGGGGAGTCAGCCCCAGCATTTT. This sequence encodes CASSYRQGSQPQHF.

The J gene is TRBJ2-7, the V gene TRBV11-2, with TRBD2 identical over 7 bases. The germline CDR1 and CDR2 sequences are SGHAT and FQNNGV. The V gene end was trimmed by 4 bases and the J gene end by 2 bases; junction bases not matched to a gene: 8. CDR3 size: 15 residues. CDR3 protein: CASSSSGGVAYEQYF. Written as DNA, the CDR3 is TGTGCCAGCAGCTCTAGCGGAGGGGTTGCCTACGAGCAGTACTTC.

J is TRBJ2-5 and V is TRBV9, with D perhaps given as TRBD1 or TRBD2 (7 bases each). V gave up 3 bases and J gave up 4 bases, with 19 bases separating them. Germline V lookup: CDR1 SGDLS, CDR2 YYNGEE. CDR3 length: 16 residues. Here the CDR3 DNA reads TGTGCCAGCAGCGCATGGGAGACAGGGAGGGGAGAGACCCAGTACTTC. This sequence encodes CASSAWETGRGETQYF.

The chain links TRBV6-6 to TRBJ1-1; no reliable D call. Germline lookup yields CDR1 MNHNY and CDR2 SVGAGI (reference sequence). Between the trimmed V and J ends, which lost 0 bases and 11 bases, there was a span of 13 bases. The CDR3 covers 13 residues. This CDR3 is CASSYSSWNGAFF. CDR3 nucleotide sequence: TGTGCCAGCAGTTACTCATCGTGGAACGGGGCTTTCTTT.

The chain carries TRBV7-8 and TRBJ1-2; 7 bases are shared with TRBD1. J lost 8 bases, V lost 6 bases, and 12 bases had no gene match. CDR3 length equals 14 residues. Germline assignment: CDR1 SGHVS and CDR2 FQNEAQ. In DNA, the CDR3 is TGTGCCAGCAGTTCACACAGGGGTACGGAGGGCTACACCTTC. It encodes CASSSHRGTEGYTF. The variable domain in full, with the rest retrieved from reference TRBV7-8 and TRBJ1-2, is GAGVSQSPRYKVAKRGQDVALRCDPISGHVSLFWYQQALGQGPEFLTYFQNEAQLDKSGLPSDRFFAERPEGSVSTLKIQRTQQEDSAVYLCASSSHRGTEGYTFGSGTRLTVV.

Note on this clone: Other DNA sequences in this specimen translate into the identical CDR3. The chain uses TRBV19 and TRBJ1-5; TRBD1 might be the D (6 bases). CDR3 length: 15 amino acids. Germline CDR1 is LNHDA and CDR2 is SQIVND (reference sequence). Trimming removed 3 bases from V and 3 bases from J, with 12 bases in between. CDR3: CASSMGDRSNQPQHF. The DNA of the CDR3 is TGTGCCAGTAGTATGGGTGACAGGTCCAATCAGCCCCAGCATTTT.

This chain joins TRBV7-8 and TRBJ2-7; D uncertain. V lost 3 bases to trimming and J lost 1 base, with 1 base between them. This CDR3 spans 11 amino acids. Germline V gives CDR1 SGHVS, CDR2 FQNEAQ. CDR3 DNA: TGTGCCAGCAGCTTTTCCTACGAGCAGTACTTC. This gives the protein CASSFSYEQYF.

The chain's CDR3 is CASSIAGQPQHF. CDR3 nucleotides: TGTGCCAGTAGTATAGCTGGTCAGCCCCAGCATTTT. The chain couples TRBV19 to TRBJ1-5, with D unresolved. The germline V gene encodes CDR1 LNHDA and CDR2 SQIVND (reference sequence). The CDR3 sequence is 12 residues long. V was pared by 1 base and J by 6 bases, with 4 bases between.

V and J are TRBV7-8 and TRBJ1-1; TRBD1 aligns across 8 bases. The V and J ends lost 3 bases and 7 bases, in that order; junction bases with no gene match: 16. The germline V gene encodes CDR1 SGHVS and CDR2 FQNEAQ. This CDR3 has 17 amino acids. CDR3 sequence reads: CASSFRDRLLQEDEAFF. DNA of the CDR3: TGTGCCAGCAGCTTCCGGGACAGGCTTCTACAGGAGGATGAAGCTTTCTTT.

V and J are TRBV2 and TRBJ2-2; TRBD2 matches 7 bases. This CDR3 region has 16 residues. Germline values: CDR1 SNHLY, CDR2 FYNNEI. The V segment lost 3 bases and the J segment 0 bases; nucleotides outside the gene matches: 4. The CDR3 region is CASSEEGGPNTGELFF. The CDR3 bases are TGTGCCAGCAGTGAGGAGGGAGGGCCGAACACCGGGGAGCTGTTTTTT.

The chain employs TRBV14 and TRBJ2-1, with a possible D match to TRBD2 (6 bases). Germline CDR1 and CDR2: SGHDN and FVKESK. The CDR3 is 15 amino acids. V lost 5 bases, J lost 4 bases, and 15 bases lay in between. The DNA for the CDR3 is TGTGCCAGCAGCAAGGCGGGAACAACTTACAATGAGCAGTTCTTC. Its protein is CASSKAGTTYNEQFF. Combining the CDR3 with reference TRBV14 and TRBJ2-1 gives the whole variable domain EAGVTQFPSHSVIEKGQTVTLRCDPISGHDNLYWYRRVMGKEIKFLLHFVKESKQDESGMPNNRFLAERTGGTYSTLKVQPAELEDSGVYFCASSKAGTTYNEQFFGPGTRLTVL.

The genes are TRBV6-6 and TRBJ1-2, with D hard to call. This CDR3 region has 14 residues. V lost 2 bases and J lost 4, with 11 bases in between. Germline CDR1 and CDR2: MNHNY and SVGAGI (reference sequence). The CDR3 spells CASSYGYKAYGYTF. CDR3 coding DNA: TGTGCCAGCAGTTACGGTTATAAGGCCTATGGCTACACCTTC.

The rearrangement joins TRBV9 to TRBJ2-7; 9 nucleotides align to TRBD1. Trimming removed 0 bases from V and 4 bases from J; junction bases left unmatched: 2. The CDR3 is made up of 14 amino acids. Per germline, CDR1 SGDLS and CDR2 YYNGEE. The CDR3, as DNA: TGTGCCAGCAGCGTAGGTGACAGGGGGTACGAGCAGTACTTC. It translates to CASSVGDRGYEQYF.

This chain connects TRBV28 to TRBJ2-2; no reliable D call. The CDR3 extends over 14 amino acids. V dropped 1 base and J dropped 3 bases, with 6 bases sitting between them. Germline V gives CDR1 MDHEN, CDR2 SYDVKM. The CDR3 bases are TGTGCCAGCAGTTTATTTAGAGACACCGGGGAGCTGTTTTTT. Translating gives CASSLFRDTGELFF.

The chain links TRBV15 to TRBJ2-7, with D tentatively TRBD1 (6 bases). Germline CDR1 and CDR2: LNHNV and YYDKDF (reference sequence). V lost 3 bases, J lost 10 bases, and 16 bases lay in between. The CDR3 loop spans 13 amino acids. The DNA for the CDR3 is TGTGCCACCAGCAGGGGACAAGGGGACCTTCAGTACTTC. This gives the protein CATSRGQGDLQYF.

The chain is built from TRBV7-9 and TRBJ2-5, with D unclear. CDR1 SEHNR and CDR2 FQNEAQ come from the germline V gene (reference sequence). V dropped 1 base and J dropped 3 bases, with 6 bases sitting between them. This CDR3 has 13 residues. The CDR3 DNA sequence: TGTGCCAGCAGCTTAGGACCAGAAGAGACCCAGTACTTC. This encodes CASSLGPEETQYF.

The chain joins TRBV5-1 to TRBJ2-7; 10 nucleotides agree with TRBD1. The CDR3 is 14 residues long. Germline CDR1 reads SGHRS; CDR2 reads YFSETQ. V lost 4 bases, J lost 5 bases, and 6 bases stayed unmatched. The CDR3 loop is CASSGGQGPDEQYF. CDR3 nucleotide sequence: TGCGCCAGCAGCGGGGGACAGGGGCCGGACGAGCAGTACTTC.

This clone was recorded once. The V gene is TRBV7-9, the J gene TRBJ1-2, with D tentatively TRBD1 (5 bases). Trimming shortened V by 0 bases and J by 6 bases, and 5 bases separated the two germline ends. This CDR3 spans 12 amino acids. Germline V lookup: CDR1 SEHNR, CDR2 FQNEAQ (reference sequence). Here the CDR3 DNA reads TGTGCCAGCAGCTTAGCAGGGGATGGCTACACCTTC. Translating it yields CASSLAGDGYTF.

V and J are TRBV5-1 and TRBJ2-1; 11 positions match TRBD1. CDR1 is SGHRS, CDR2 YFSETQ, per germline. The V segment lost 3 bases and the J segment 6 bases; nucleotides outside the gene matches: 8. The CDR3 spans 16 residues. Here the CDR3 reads CASSSLPGTGGNEQFF. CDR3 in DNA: TGCGCCAGCAGCTCGCTCCCCGGGACAGGGGGCAATGAGCAGTTCTTC.

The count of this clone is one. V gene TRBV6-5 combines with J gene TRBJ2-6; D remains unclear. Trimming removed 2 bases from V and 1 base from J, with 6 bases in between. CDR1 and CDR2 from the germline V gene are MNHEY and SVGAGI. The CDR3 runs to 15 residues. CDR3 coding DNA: TGTGCCAGCAGTTACGGCCAGTCTGGGGCCAACGTCCTGACTTTC. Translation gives CASSYGQSGANVLTF.

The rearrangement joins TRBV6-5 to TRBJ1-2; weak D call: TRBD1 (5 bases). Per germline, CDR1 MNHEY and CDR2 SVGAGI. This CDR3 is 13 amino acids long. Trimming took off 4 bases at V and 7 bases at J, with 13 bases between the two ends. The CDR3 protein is CASSWGRARGYTF. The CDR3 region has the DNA TGTGCCAGCAGTTGGGGACGGGCACGTGGCTACACCTTC.

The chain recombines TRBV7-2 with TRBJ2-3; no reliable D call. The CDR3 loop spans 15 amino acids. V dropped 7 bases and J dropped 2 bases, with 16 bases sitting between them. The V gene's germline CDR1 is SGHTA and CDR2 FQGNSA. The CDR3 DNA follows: TGTGCCAGCACTGACCCAACCCTTACCACAGATACGCAGTATTTT. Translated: CASTDPTLTTDTQYF.

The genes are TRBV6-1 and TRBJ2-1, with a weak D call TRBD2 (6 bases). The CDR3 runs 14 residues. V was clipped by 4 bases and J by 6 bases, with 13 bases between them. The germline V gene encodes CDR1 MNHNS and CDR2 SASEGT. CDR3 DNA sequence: TGTGCCAGCAGTGGGCAGTGGGGGGTCAATGAGCAGTTCTTC. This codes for CASSGQWGVNEQFF.

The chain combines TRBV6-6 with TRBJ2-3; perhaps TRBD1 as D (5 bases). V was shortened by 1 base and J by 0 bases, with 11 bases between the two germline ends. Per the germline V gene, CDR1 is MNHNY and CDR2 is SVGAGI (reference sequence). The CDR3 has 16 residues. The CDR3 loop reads CASSYFGDSSTDTQYF. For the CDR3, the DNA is TGTGCCAGCAGTTACTTTGGCGACAGTAGCACAGATACGCAGTATTTT.

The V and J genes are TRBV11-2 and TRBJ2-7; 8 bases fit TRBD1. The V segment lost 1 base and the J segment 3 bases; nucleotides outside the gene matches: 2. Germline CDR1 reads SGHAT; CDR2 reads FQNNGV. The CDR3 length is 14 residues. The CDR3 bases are TGTGCCAGCAGCTTAGGGACAGGGCACTACGAGCAGTACTTC. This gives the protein CASSLGTGHYEQYF.

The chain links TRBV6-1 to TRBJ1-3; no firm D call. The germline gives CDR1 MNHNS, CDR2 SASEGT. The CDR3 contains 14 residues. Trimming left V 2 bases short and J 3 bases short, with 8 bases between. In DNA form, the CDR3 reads TGTGCCAGCAGTGAACTTGGTTTTGGAAACACCATATATTTT. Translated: CASSELGFGNTIYF.